The 12 T cell receptor beta chains listed next were all sequenced from one sample in a study of cytomegalovirus exposure and HLA in healthy donors. The primer mix had 60 Vbeta and 13 Jbeta primers. The table came from immunoSEQ multiplex PCR; TCRdb's copy has only in-frame clones and leaves some out. The table records some 78,000 clones, 80% of them present only once. Sequenced material: PBMCs. These receptors were taken from a woman aged 45 to 65 in good health and CMV-seropositive.

The chain is built from TRBV11-2 and TRBJ2-5, with 11 bases that match TRBD2. Germline V lookup: CDR1 SGHAT, CDR2 FQNNGV. Trimming at V came to 5 bases and at J to 4 bases, leaving 3 bases not matched to a gene. The CDR3 is made up of 14 amino acids. In nucleotides, the CDR3 is TGTGCCAGCAGCGCGACTAGCGGGGTAGAGACCCAGTACTTC. Translated: CASSATSGVETQYF.

This clone turned up a few times. The chain uses TRBV19 and TRBJ2-2; TRBD1 is a possible D gene (6 bases). V was shortened by 6 bases and J by 0 bases, with 11 bases between the two germline ends. Germline-derived CDR1 and CDR2 are LNHDA and SQIVND (reference sequence). This CDR3 comprises 15 residues. The CDR3 DNA is TGTGCCAGTAGGAGGACAGCTGCGAACACCGGGGAGCTGTTTTTT. Translating gives CASRRTAANTGELFF.

The chain joins TRBV27 to TRBJ1-6, with 9 bases identical to TRBD1. J gave up 1 base and V 0 bases, and 7 bases lay outside the gene matches. CDR3 length: 19 amino acids. Germline assignment: CDR1 MNHEY and CDR2 SMNVEV (reference sequence). CDR3 protein: CASSLSRDRVRSYNSPLHF. CDR3 bases: TGTGCCAGCAGTTTATCGAGGGACAGGGTGAGGTCCTATAATTCACCCCTCCACTTT.

This clone has a handful of counts. The rearrangement uses TRBV6-5 and TRBJ1-6; perhaps TRBD1 as D (6 bases). Trimming pared 6 bases from V and 5 bases from J, leaving 14 bases between. Germline CDR1 MNHEY, CDR2 SVGAGI. This CDR3 region has 15 residues. The CDR3 DNA sequence: TGTGCCAGCAGGGGGGGGCCTCAAAATAATTCACCCCTCCACTTT. This codes for CASRGGPQNNSPLHF.

This rearrangement joins TRBV5-6 to TRBJ2-5, with D perhaps matching TRBD2 (6 bases). Germline loops: CDR1 SGHDT, CDR2 YYEEEE. Between the trimmed V and J ends, which lost 0 bases and 5 bases, there was a span of 8 bases. This CDR3 comprises 13 residues. CDR3 loop: CASSLDRGETQYF. In DNA, the CDR3 is TGTGCCAGCAGCTTGGATCGGGGGGAGACCCAGTACTTC.

The chain uses TRBV2 and TRBJ1-1, with D perhaps TRBD1 (5 bases). Germline CDR1 is SNHLY and CDR2 is FYNNEI. Between the trimmed V and J ends, which lost 6 bases and 6 bases, there was a span of 14 bases. The CDR3 loop spans 13 amino acids. The CDR3 nucleotides read TGTGCCAGCAGGAGCGGGGGTTGGGCTGAAGCTTTCTTT. As protein: CASRSGGWAEAFF.

The chain has TRBV5-1 and TRBJ2-3, with D perhaps matching TRBD1 (6 bases). The germline V and J ends were trimmed by 4 bases and 2 bases, with 14 bases remaining between them. The length of the CDR3 is 15 residues. Germline V gene sequence: CDR1 SGHRS, CDR2 YFSETQ. This chain's CDR3 is CASSVLGTLTDTQYF. The CDR3 DNA follows: TGCGCCAGCAGCGTCCTCGGGACACTCACAGATACGCAGTATTTT.

This clone was seen a few times. The genes are TRBV19 and TRBJ1-5; the D gene is possibly TRBD1 (5 bases). Germline CDR1 is LNHDA and CDR2 is SQIVND (reference sequence). V was shortened by 4 bases and J by 3 bases, with 19 bases between the two germline ends. The CDR3 runs 17 residues. The CDR3: CASSTLTPDSNNQPQHF. The DNA for the CDR3 is TGTGCCAGTAGTACACTCACCCCCGACAGCAACAATCAGCCCCAGCATTTT.

This clone was counted a few times. This chain links TRBV30 with TRBJ2-3; the match to TRBD1 covers 11 bases. Germline loops: CDR1 GTSNPN, CDR2 SVGIG (reference sequence). The V and J ends lost 4 bases and 5 bases, in that order; junction bases with no gene match: 5. CDR3 length: 14 residues. The CDR3 nucleotides read TGTGCCTGGATTGGACAGGGGGCTGGAGATACGCAGTATTTT. Protein sequence: CAWIGQGAGDTQYF.

The rearrangement links TRBV15 to TRBJ2-7, with D unclear. CDR3 size: 13 residues. Germline lookup yields CDR1 LNHNV and CDR2 YYDKDF (reference sequence). The V gene lost 4 bases and the J gene lost 0 bases, with 7 bases spanning the gap. CDR3 loop: CATSNWSSYEQYF. For the CDR3, the DNA is TGTGCCACCAGCAATTGGAGCTCCTACGAGCAGTACTTC.

The CDR3 loop is CASSAPRTGGEAFF. CDR3 sequence (DNA): TGTGCCAGCAGTGCCCCACGGACGGGAGGTGAAGCTTTCTTT. V gene TRBV6-1 combines with J gene TRBJ1-1; D is undetermined. The CDR3 is 14 residues long. Trimming cost V 4 bases and J 7 bases, with 16 bases left between them. Germline assignment: CDR1 MNHNS and CDR2 SASEGT.

V gene TRBV19 combines with J gene TRBJ2-3; TRBD2 aligns across 7 bases. There are 15 residues in the CDR3. Germline V CDR1 and CDR2: LNHDA, SQIVND (reference sequence). The trim removed 1 base at V and 2 bases at J, leaving 3 bases unmatched. CDR3 residues: CASSIGSGHTDTQYF. The CDR3 nucleotides are TGTGCCAGTAGTATAGGTAGCGGGCACACAGATACGCAGTATTTT.